One sample yielded the 23 T cell receptor beta chains listed below, sequenced in a study of cytomegalovirus exposure and HLA in healthy donors. PCR used 60 Vbeta primers and 13 Jbeta primers. The repertoire was sequenced with immunoSEQ multiplex PCR; TCRdb's copy has only in-frame clones and lacks some. The sample includes 200,000 to 250,000 clones, approximately 82% seen only once; the top ten take less than 4.5%. The material sequenced was PBMCs. These receptors were obtained from a male donor in good health and CMV-seronegative.

This clone has just a few counts. This rearrangement joins TRBV5-1 to TRBJ2-7; a weak D match, TRBD1 (5 bases). The CDR3 extends over 13 amino acids. Trimming removed 0 bases at V and 5 bases at J, with 9 bases between. Germline-derived CDR1 and CDR2 are SGHRS and YFSETQ. The chain's CDR3 is CASSLASGNEQYF. CDR3 DNA: TGCGCCAGCAGCTTGGCTTCAGGGAACGAGCAGTACTTC.

The table lists this clone with a few counts. This sequence joins TRBV19 and TRBJ1-1; TRBD1 agrees at 7 bases. This CDR3 spans 14 amino acids. Germline CDR1 reads LNHDA; CDR2 reads SQIVND (reference sequence). V lost 3 bases and J lost 1; bases outside the gene matches: 2. The CDR3 is CASSMWDRNTEAFF. CDR3 sequence (DNA): TGTGCCAGTAGTATGTGGGACAGGAACACTGAAGCTTTCTTT.

The V gene is TRBV14, the J gene TRBJ1-3, with 8 bases lining up with TRBD1. This CDR3 has 16 amino acids. Germline V CDR1 and CDR2: SGHDN, FVKESK. The ends lost 4 bases at V and 1 base at J; junction bases unmatched: 6. CDR3 bases: TGTGCCAGCAGCCTCGGGACAGGCCATTCTGGAAACACCATATATTTT. This codes for CASSLGTGHSGNTIYF.

This sequence joins TRBV30 and TRBJ2-3, with unresolved D. The CDR3 has 11 residues. Germline loops: CDR1 GTSNPN, CDR2 SVGIG (reference sequence). The V end was cut by 1 base, the J end by 6 bases, with 5 bases between. The CDR3, as DNA: TGTGCCTGGAGTGGAGAGGATACGCAGTATTTT. Its translation: CAWSGEDTQYF. The variable domain in full, completed from reference TRBV30 and TRBJ2-3, reads SQTIHQWPATLVQPVGSPLSLECTVEGTSNPNLYWYRQAAGRGLQLLFYSVGIGQISSEVPQNLSASRPQDRQFILSSKKLLLSDSGFYLCAWSGEDTQYFGPGTRLTVL.

The rearrangement links TRBV28 to TRBJ2-7; 8 positions agree with TRBD1. J was trimmed by 0 bases and V by 4 bases; bases with no gene match: 26. CDR1 and CDR2 (germline): MDHEN, SYDVKM. The CDR3 totals 22 residues. The CDR3 nucleotides are TGTGCCAGCAGTTGGCGGTGGGGGCAGGGGGCTCGTAGAGGACTCCCCTCCTACGAGCAGTACTTC. Translating it yields CASSWRWGQGARRGLPSYEQYF.

This chain uses TRBV6-1 with TRBJ2-1, with D possibly being TRBD2 (6 bases). The CDR3 is 14 amino acids. Trimming shortened V by 7 bases and J by 2 bases, and 12 bases separated the two germline ends. Germline CDR1 MNHNS, CDR2 SASEGT. CDR3 DNA: TGTGCCAGCAAACCGGGACTCACCTACAATGAGCAGTTCTTC. Translating it yields CASKPGLTYNEQFF.

V and J are TRBV7-3 and TRBJ1-1; possible D gene TRBD1, 6 bases. Germline V gives CDR1 SGHTA, CDR2 FQGTGA. CDR3 length: 13 amino acids. The V and J ends lost 4 bases and 3 bases respectively, with 9 bases between them. CDR3 DNA: TGTGCCAGCAGCTCGGACAGAGACACTGAAGCTTTCTTT. Its translation: CASSSDRDTEAFF.

This rearrangement joins TRBV28 to TRBJ1-2; 7 nucleotides match TRBD1. Germline V CDR1 and CDR2: MDHEN, SYDVKM. V was clipped by 5 bases and J by 8 bases; unmatched bases: 11. There are 14 residues in the CDR3. The CDR3 loop is CASSRTGTADGYTF. DNA of the CDR3: TGTGCCAGCAGTAGAACCGGGACAGCAGACGGCTACACCTTC.

The chain recombines TRBV5-4 with TRBJ2-1; 10 bases match TRBD2. Germline CDR1 and CDR2: SGHNT and YYREEE (reference sequence). Unmatched junction bases numbered 7, after V lost 7 bases and J lost 6 bases. This CDR3 spans 14 amino acids. The CDR3 coding sequence is TGTGCCAGCGGTTCGGGACTAGCGACCAATGAGCAGTTCTTC. Protein sequence: CASGSGLATNEQFF. Variable domain in full (rest from reference TRBV5-4 and TRBJ2-1): ETGVTQSPTHLIKTRGQQVTLRCSSQSGHNTVSWYQQALGQGPQFIFQYYREEENGRGNFPPRFSGLQFPNYSSELNVNALELDDSALYLCASGSGLATNEQFFGPGTRLTVL.

This chain links TRBV28 with TRBJ1-1; D unclear. V gave up 6 bases and J gave up 4 bases, with 18 bases separating them. The CDR3 totals 15 residues. Germline V lookup: CDR1 MDHEN, CDR2 SYDVKM. The CDR3 loop is CASRSRRREATEAFF. The DNA of the CDR3 is TGTGCCAGCAGATCTCGGAGGCGCGAAGCCACTGAAGCTTTCTTT.

The J gene is TRBJ2-1, the V gene TRBV6-6, with 7 bases matching TRBD2. V gave up 3 bases and J gave up 6 bases; unmatched junction bases: 11. The CDR3 spans 16 residues. Germline V gene data show CDR1 as MNHNY and CDR2 as SVGAGI (reference sequence). In DNA, the CDR3 is TGTGCCAGCAGTTATCGAGGTCGGCGGGAGTTCAATGAGCAGTTCTTC. Translation: CASSYRGRREFNEQFF.

The chain couples TRBV6-1 to TRBJ2-5, with 9 bases fitting TRBD1. This CDR3 is 16 amino acids long. Per the germline V gene, CDR1 is MNHNS and CDR2 is SASEGT. V was pared by 4 bases and J by 4 bases, with 10 bases of the junction left unmatched. CDR3 sequence (DNA): TGTGCCAGCAGTGGTGGGGTCGGACAGGGGCCAGAGACCCAGTACTTC. Protein product: CASSGGVGQGPETQYF.

The V call is TRBV4-2, the J call TRBJ1-1; D perhaps matches TRBD1 (6 bases). The CDR3 runs to 15 residues. Germline CDR1 LGHNA, CDR2 YNFKEQ. Trimming left V 2 bases short and J 4 bases short, with 14 bases between. The CDR3 region is CASSQSGSRGTEAFF. CDR3 sequence (DNA): TGTGCCAGCAGCCAAAGCGGTAGCAGGGGCACTGAAGCTTTCTTT.

This clone was observed a handful of times. This sequence joins TRBV6-5 and TRBJ2-3; tentatively, D is TRBD2 (6 bases). Looked up from germline, CDR1 is MNHEY and CDR2 is SVGAGI. This CDR3 is built from 14 residues. Deletions cut 1 base from V and 4 bases from J, with 9 bases between. The CDR3 DNA sequence: TGTGCCAGCAGTTACTACGGGAGCGCAGATACGCAGTATTTT. This translates into CASSYYGSADTQYF.

This clone was recorded only once. This sequence joins TRBV2 and TRBJ2-5; 16 nucleotides align to TRBD2. Germline V gene data show CDR1 as SNHLY and CDR2 as FYNNEI. V was clipped by 3 bases and J by 6 bases; unmatched bases: 7. The CDR3 covers 17 residues. CDR3 residues: CASSDPGLAGGQKTQYF. The CDR3 nucleotides are TGTGCCAGCAGTGATCCGGGACTAGCGGGAGGGCAGAAGACCCAGTACTTC.

This clone was recorded a few times. J is TRBJ1-1 and V is TRBV5-8; 9 nucleotides match TRBD1. The length of the CDR3 is 15 residues. Germline lookup yields CDR1 SGHTS and CDR2 YDEGEE. V shed 1 base, J shed 4 bases, and the junction held 5 bases outside the gene matches. CDR3 residues: CASSLTGGLGTEAFF. The DNA for the CDR3 is TGTGCCAGCAGCTTGACAGGGGGCCTAGGCACTGAAGCTTTCTTT.

The V call is TRBV6-5, the J call TRBJ1-1; D uncertain. The CDR3 contains 11 residues. CDR1 is MNHEY, CDR2 SVGAGI, per germline. V lost 4 bases to trimming and J lost 4 bases, with 4 bases between them. This CDR3 is CASSSSTEAFF. CDR3 DNA: TGTGCCAGCAGTTCGAGCACTGAAGCTTTCTTT.

The rearrangement links TRBV14 to TRBJ2-7, with D tentatively TRBD2 (6 bases). The germline CDR1 and CDR2 sequences are SGHDN and FVKESK. The V end was cut by 4 bases, the J end by 0 bases, with 13 bases between. CDR3 length: 15 residues. This CDR3 is CASSPLALGSYEQYF. In nucleotides, the CDR3 is TGTGCCAGCAGCCCGCTAGCGCTCGGCTCCTACGAGCAGTACTTC.

This rearrangement joins TRBV5-4 to TRBJ2-7; the match to TRBD1 covers 10 bases. Germline V gene sequence: CDR1 SGHNT, CDR2 YYREEE (reference sequence). With 10 bases clipped from V and 6 bases from J, the junction kept 13 bases outside the gene matches. This CDR3 is built from 14 residues. The CDR3 sequence: CAYPPGTGVSEQYF. For the CDR3, the DNA is TGTGCCTACCCTCCCGGGACAGGGGTGAGCGAGCAGTACTTC. The complete variable domain, with remaining parts taken from reference TRBV5-4 and TRBJ2-7, reads ETGVTQSPTHLIKTRGQQVTLRCSSQSGHNTVSWYQQALGQGPQFIFQYYREEENGRGNFPPRFSGLQFPNYSSELNVNALELDDSALYLCAYPPGTGVSEQYFGPGTRLTVT.

V is TRBV11-1 and J is TRBJ1-1; 7 positions agree with TRBD1. Trimming at V came to 5 bases and at J to 4 bases, leaving 13 bases not matched to a gene. The CDR3 consists of 16 residues. CDR1 SGHAT and CDR2 FQDESV come from the germline V gene (reference sequence). CDR3 sequence reads: CASSLPSGGRGTEAFF. CDR3 in DNA: TGTGCCAGCAGCCTCCCTTCAGGGGGAAGGGGCACTGAAGCTTTCTTT.

This clone was observed a single time. The chain has TRBV6-6 and TRBJ2-7, with D maybe TRBD2 (5 bases). Trimming left V 6 bases short and J 5 bases short, with 20 bases between. In germline, CDR1 is MNHNY, CDR2 SVGAGI (reference sequence). The CDR3 is made up of 15 amino acids. The DNA for the CDR3 is TGTGCCAGCAGCTCCCCCCTGGCGGGTTTGAACGAGCAGTACTTC. Translation: CASSSPLAGLNEQYF.

The chain combines TRBV30 with TRBJ2-1, with 14 bases aligning to TRBD2. The CDR3 extends over 14 amino acids. Germline V gene data show CDR1 as GTSNPN and CDR2 as SVGIG (reference sequence). The V and J ends lost 7 bases and 4 bases, in that order; junction bases with no gene match: 3. CDR3 residues: CASRTSGRYNEQFF. In nucleotides, the CDR3 is TGTGCCTCAAGGACTAGCGGGAGGTACAATGAGCAGTTCTTC.

Only one count was recorded for this clone. This chain joins TRBV2 and TRBJ1-2; D might be TRBD1 (6 bases). This CDR3 contains 15 residues. Trimming removed 3 bases from V and 8 bases from J, with 19 bases in between. Germline assignment: CDR1 SNHLY and CDR2 FYNNEI. This chain's CDR3 is CASSEFGAGTQGYTF. CDR3 coding DNA: TGTGCCAGCAGTGAGTTTGGGGCCGGGACACAGGGCTACACCTTC.